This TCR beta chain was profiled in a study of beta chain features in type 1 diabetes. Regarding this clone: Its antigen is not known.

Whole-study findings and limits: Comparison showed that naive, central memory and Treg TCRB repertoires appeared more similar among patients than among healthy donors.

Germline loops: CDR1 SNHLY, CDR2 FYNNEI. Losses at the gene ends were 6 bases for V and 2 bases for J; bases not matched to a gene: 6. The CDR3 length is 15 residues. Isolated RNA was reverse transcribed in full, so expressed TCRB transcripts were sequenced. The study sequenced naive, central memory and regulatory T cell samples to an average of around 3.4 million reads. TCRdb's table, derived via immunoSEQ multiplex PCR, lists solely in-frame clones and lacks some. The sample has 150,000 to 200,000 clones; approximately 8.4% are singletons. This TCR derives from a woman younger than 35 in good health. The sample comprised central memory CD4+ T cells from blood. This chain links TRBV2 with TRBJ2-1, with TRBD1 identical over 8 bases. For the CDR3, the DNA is TGTGCCAGCAGCTTTTCACAGGGGGCCTACAATGAGCAGTTCTTC. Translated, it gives CASSFSQGAYNEQFF.